The 22 T cell receptor beta chains listed next were all sequenced from one sample in a study of blood T cells in healthy people across ages. For the second PCR, which ran for roughly 7 to 11 cycles, a sample-barcoded 5' primer and a J-beta primer mix were used. TCRdb re-analysed the 5' RACE reads in MiXCR, keeping a single row per CDR3 protein. This table has around 600,000 distinct CDR3 sequences, roughly 48% appearing once. Sequencing was done on a sample of blood. Source of these receptors: an elderly man in good health.

The chain links TRBV4-2 to TRBJ2-5, with D unclear. The CDR3 has 17 amino acids. The V end lost 4 bases, the J end lost 1 base, and 19 bases lay between the germline ends. Germline loops: CDR1 LGHNA, CDR2 YNFKEQ. CDR3 sequence (DNA): TGTGCCAGCAGCCCTCGGTCAGCAGTCGGAAGCCAAGAGACCCAGTACTTC. This translates into CASSPRSAVGSQETQYF.

This clonotype was counted a few times. The rearrangement joins TRBV25-1 to TRBJ1-4; D is perhaps TRBD1 (5 bases). Germline V gene lookup returns CDR1 MGHDK and CDR2 SYGVNS. The CDR3 totals 15 residues. The V end was cut by 0 bases, the J end by 6 bases, with 11 bases between. Written as DNA, the CDR3 is TGTGCCAGCAGTGAATATGAGGCGGGGGATGAAAAACTGTTTTTT. The encoded protein is CASSEYEAGDEKLFF.

This clonotype was counted once. This sequence joins TRBV7-9 and TRBJ1-1, with no clear D. The CDR3 runs 14 residues. V lost 1 base and J 4 bases, leaving 10 bases between the germline ends. Germline assignment: CDR1 SEHNR and CDR2 FQNEAQ (reference sequence). The CDR3 loop is CASSLELSGTEAFF. CDR3 nucleotides: TGTGCCAGCAGCTTAGAACTTTCAGGCACTGAAGCTTTCTTT.

This clonotype was recorded a few times. The chain carries TRBV29-1 and TRBJ1-4; weak D call: TRBD1 (5 bases). The germline V and J ends were trimmed by 6 bases and 7 bases, with 9 bases remaining between them. Germline CDR1 is SQVTM and CDR2 is ANQGSEA. CDR3 length: 11 residues. CDR3 residues: CSVGTVEKLFF. CDR3 sequence (DNA): TGCAGCGTGGGGACGGTTGAAAAACTGTTTTTT. Filled out from reference TRBV29-1 and TRBJ1-4, the complete variable domain reads SAVISQKPSRDICQRGTSLTIQCQVDSQVTMMFWYRQQPGQSLTLIATANQGSEATYESGFVIDKFPISRPNLTFSTLTVSNMSPEDSSIYLCSVGTVEKLFFGSGTQLSVL.

The rearrangement links TRBV5-1 to TRBJ2-7, with D possibly matching TRBD1 (6 bases). V gave up 4 bases and J gave up 3 bases, with 11 bases separating them. The CDR3 covers 13 residues. The germline V gene encodes CDR1 SGHRS and CDR2 YFSETQ. The CDR3: CASSLSTGYEQYF. The CDR3 coding sequence is TGCGCCAGCAGCCTATCGACAGGCTACGAGCAGTACTTC.

This clonotype has at least ten counts. This chain connects TRBV7-9 to TRBJ2-4; TRBD1 or TRBD2 may be the D gene (5 bases each). This CDR3 comprises 14 residues. The V gene's germline CDR1 is SEHNR and CDR2 FQNEAQ (reference sequence). V lost 4 bases and J lost 0, with 7 bases in between. The CDR3 DNA reads TGTGCCAGCAGCTCCGGGACAGCCAAAAACATTCAGTACTTC. The encoded protein is CASSSGTAKNIQYF.

The chain carries TRBV12-3 or TRBV12-4 and TRBJ2-3, with D possibly being TRBD2 (7 bases). The ends were cut back, 5 bases at V and 6 bases at J, with 18 bases in the middle. This CDR3 has 15 residues. The CDR3 is CASSHARGRGDTQYF. CDR3 DNA: TGTGCCAGCAGTCATGCAAGGGGGAGGGGGGATACGCAGTATTTT.

This clonotype was recorded at least ten times. The genes are TRBV6-6 and TRBJ1-2, with D perhaps matching TRBD1 (5 bases). Germline values: CDR1 MNHNY, CDR2 SVGAGI (reference sequence). The CDR3 is 16 residues long. V gave up 6 bases and J gave up 4 bases, with 21 bases separating them. The CDR3 region is CASSRLPGGSGYGYTF. As DNA, the CDR3 is TGTGCCAGCAGCCGACTCCCGGGGGGAAGCGGCTATGGCTACACCTTC.

This chain connects TRBV9 to TRBJ1-2, with a possible D match to TRBD1 (5 bases). Per the germline V gene, CDR1 is SGDLS and CDR2 is YYNGEE. This CDR3 is 15 amino acids long. V was pared by 3 bases and J by 4 bases, with 16 bases between. The CDR3 reads CASSGSRDAGYGYTF. CDR3 nucleotides: TGTGCCAGCAGCGGTTCCCGGGACGCAGGCTATGGCTACACCTTC. The complete variable domain, with remaining parts taken from reference TRBV9 and TRBJ1-2, reads DSGVTQTPKHLITATGQRVTLRCSPRSGDLSVYWYQQSLDQGLQFLIQYYNGEERAKGNILERFSAQQFPDLHSELNLSSLELGDSALYFCASSGSRDAGYGYTFGSGTRLTVV.

This chain links TRBV20-1 with TRBJ2-4, with 10 bases matching TRBD2. The assigned J gene may be wrong: the sequence end matches TRBJ2-7 better. The V gene's germline CDR1 is DFQATT and CDR2 SNEGSKA (reference sequence). The CDR3 is 15 amino acids. The chain's CDR3 is CSANRLAGLAYEQYF. The CDR3 DNA follows: TGCAGTGCTAACAGACTAGCGGGTCTAGCCTACGAGCAGTACTTC.

CDR3 in DNA: TGCGCCAGCAGCTTGGACGGGACCTCAATTAACGAGCAGTACTTC. This translates into CASSLDGTSINEQYF. The rearrangement joins TRBV5-1 to TRBJ2-7, with D perhaps assigned TRBD1 or TRBD2 (5 bases each). Germline V CDR1 and CDR2: SGHRS, YFSETQ. This CDR3 region has 15 residues. The V end lost 0 bases, the J end lost 5 bases, and 15 bases lay between the germline ends.

The chain has TRBV14 and TRBJ2-1; D ambiguous. The CDR3 has 16 residues. Trimming stripped 1 base from V and 2 bases from J, with 12 bases between. Per the germline V gene, CDR1 is SGHDN and CDR2 is FVKESK. CDR3 coding DNA: TGTGCCAGCAGCCAAGCGGGCAGTGAGACCTACAATGAGCAGTTCTTC. This encodes CASSQAGSETYNEQFF.

This clonotype came up many times. The rearrangement uses TRBV6-5 and TRBJ2-7; 8 nucleotides line up with TRBD2. Germline lookup yields CDR1 MNHEY and CDR2 SVGAGI. J lost 2 bases, V lost 4 bases, and 16 bases had no gene match. CDR3 length: 18 residues. The CDR3 here is CASSFPRAGGRVTYEQYF. In DNA form, the CDR3 reads TGTGCCAGCAGTTTCCCCCGCGCGGGAGGACGGGTTACCTACGAGCAGTACTTC.

This clonotype occurred once. The chain has TRBV30 and TRBJ1-2; D gene ambiguous. The CDR3 is made up of 14 amino acids. The germline CDR1 and CDR2 sequences are GTSNPN and SVGIG (reference sequence). V shed 2 bases and J shed 4 bases, with 14 bases lying between them. Written as DNA, the CDR3 is TGTGCCTGGAGTTCTCCGATCAGCGGCTATGGCTACACCTTC. As protein: CAWSSPISGYGYTF. The full variable domain, in which reference TRBV30 and TRBJ1-2 provide the parts outside the CDR3, is SQTIHQWPATLVQPVGSPLSLECTVEGTSNPNLYWYRQAAGRGLQLLFYSVGIGQISSEVPQNLSASRPQDRQFILSSKKLLLSDSGFYLCAWSSPISGYGYTFGSGTRLTVV.

Only a few counts were recorded for this clonotype. The chain combines TRBV29-1 with TRBJ1-5; D is uncertain. V dropped 7 bases and J dropped 2 bases, with 12 bases sitting between them. This CDR3 has 13 residues. Germline values: CDR1 SQVTM, CDR2 ANQGSEA. This CDR3 is CSAMTGGNQPQHF. DNA of the CDR3: TGCAGCGCGATGACCGGGGGCAATCAGCCCCAGCATTTT. Full variable domain (remainder filled in from reference TRBV29-1 and TRBJ1-5): SAVISQKPSRDICQRGTSLTIQCQVDSQVTMMFWYRQQPGQSLTLIATANQGSEATYESGFVIDKFPISRPNLTFSTLTVSNMSPEDSSIYLCSAMTGGNQPQHFGDGTRLSIL.

This clonotype was observed a handful of times. The rearrangement links TRBV7-6 to TRBJ1-1; D may be TRBD1 (5 bases). From germline, CDR1 is SGHVS and CDR2 FNYEAQ. The CDR3 runs to 16 residues. V was shortened by 9 bases and J by 3 bases, with 23 bases between the two germline ends. CDR3 bases: TGTGCCAGTAAGCTTCACCGGGGCGCTCCTTACACTGAAGCTTTCTTT. Protein: CASKLHRGAPYTEAFF.

This clonotype was detected only a few times. The CDR3 here is CATSVGGTDYEQYF. CDR3 nucleotides: TGTGCCACCAGTGTAGGCGGGACAGACTACGAGCAGTACTTC. The chain couples TRBV24-1 to TRBJ2-7, with D tentatively TRBD1 (7 bases). Germline CDR1 is KGHDR and CDR2 is SFDVKD. Deletions cut 5 bases from V and 3 bases from J, with 13 bases between. This CDR3 is built from 14 residues.

The chain combines TRBV4-1 with TRBJ2-1; 9 bases line up with TRBD1. The CDR3 is 18 residues long. V lost 2 bases and J lost 6; bases outside the gene matches: 14. The germline gives CDR1 MGHRA, CDR2 YSYEKL. CDR3 sequence: CASSQNPGQGSPLNEQFF. The CDR3 nucleotides read TGCGCCAGCAGCCAAAATCCGGGACAGGGATCACCCCTCAATGAGCAGTTCTTC.

The chain carries TRBV13 and TRBJ2-3; D not resolved. V lost 5 bases to trimming and J lost 6 bases, with 12 bases between them. The CDR3 totals 13 residues. Germline loops: CDR1 PRHDT, CDR2 FYEKMQ (reference sequence). The CDR3 is CASSHRSGDTQYF. The CDR3 DNA follows: TGTGCCAGCAGCCACAGATCAGGCGATACGCAGTATTTT.

The V gene is TRBV29-1, the J gene TRBJ2-3; possibly TRBD2 for D (6 bases). From germline, CDR1 is SQVTM and CDR2 ANQGSEA. The CDR3 loop spans 11 amino acids. V dropped 7 bases and J dropped 4 bases, with 9 bases sitting between them. In DNA form, the CDR3 reads TGCAGCGGATCGGGGGCAGATACGCAGTATTTT. This codes for CSGSGADTQYF.

This clonotype was seen more than once but under ten times. The V gene is TRBV29-1, the J gene TRBJ1-2; the D is unclear. V dropped 6 bases and J dropped 0 bases, with 14 bases sitting between them. CDR3 size: 14 residues. Germline CDR1 and CDR2: SQVTM and ANQGSEA. CDR3 residues: CSVPKEPANYGYTF. The CDR3 DNA reads as TGCAGCGTCCCCAAGGAGCCTGCTAACTATGGCTACACCTTC.

Worth noting for this clonotype: Germline and junction disagree at one end, which may indicate a read error. The J gene is TRBJ2-3, the V gene TRBV5-1; TRBD1 matches at 9 bases. This CDR3 contains 17 residues. CDR1 is SGHRS and CDR2 is YFSETQ in the germline V gene. CDR3 sequence reads: CAGSLRGTGTSTDTQYF. CDR3 in DNA: TGCGCCGGCAGCTTGAGAGGGACAGGGACTAGCACAGATACGCAGTATTTT.